Ten or more counts support the clone carrying this TCR beta chain. Its ends do not fully match the called genes, so a read error is possible. The sequence runs out 3 residues before the end of the CDR3; the remainder is reconstructed from the germline J gene. Libraries were prepared by immunoSEQ multiplex PCR; TCRdb keeps only in-frame clonotypes and omits some of them. Recorded here are 40,000 to 55,000 clones, with no singletons, and the ten leading clones hold about 10%. The entry originates in a study of T cell clonality in common variable immunodeficiency. Donors gave roughly 4.5 to 9 ml heparinized peripheral whole blood. The CDR3 runs 16 residues. CDR1 and CDR2 from the germline V gene are LGHNA and YNFKEQ.

The receptor was derived from a person aged 18 to 69 in good health. The genes are TRBV4-2 and TRBJ2-1; TRBD2 aligns across 10 bases. Input material: peripheral blood mononuclear cells. The DNA read from the CDR3 is TGCGCCAGCAGCCCTTCTAGCGGGGGCGGTTCGGATGAG. The encoded protein is CASSPSSGGGSDE. The entire CDR3 is CASSPSSGGGSDEQFF.